The T cell receptor beta chain described here comes from a study of blood T cells in healthy people across ages (dated by TCRdb to the mid-2010s). About the full investigation: In model experiments, template switching captured about one uniquely barcoded TCR beta cDNA molecule for every two T cells. Age-related changes in TCR beta repertoire diversity were measured in the study by deep sequencing normalized with unique cDNA molecular identifiers. Four age groups were formed from the donors: young (average approximately 16 years), middle-aged (roughly 38), aged (approximately 60) and long-lived (around 82). To avoid experimental bias, donors of different ages were randomly spread across the sequencing lanes. Using the same blood draw, the study looked at two additional independent replicas of 1 million unique cDNA reads for two donors, one aged 18 to 30 and the other aged 80 or older. Overall results and qualifications from the work: Since profiling was done on bulk unsorted PBMCs, naive and antigen-experienced compartments could not be conclusively compared. Estimates of total diversity based on one million sequenced T cells were considered lower bounds and underestimates. Observed TCR beta diversity per million T cells fell roughly linearly with age, and a significant reduction was already apparent by age around 39. There was a strong correlation between observed TCR beta diversity and the percentage of naive T cells measured by flow cytometry. Because donor CMV infection status was unknown, age-related changes in expanded clonotypes were potentially confounded. Compared with the aged group, more naive CD4+ T cells, fewer expanded clones and increased TCR diversity were shown by the long-lived group, suggesting age selection.

The library came from 5' RACE. The sequencer was an Illumina HiSeq 2500. The second PCR ran for roughly 7 to 11 cycles and used a J-beta primer mix along with a sample-barcoded 5' primer. A unique molecular identifier was introduced onto each TCR beta cDNA molecule by a template-switch 5' adaptor carrying 12 random nucleotides. Each sample yielded at least 2.5 million CDR3-containing paired-end reads. First-strand cDNA was synthesized from all RNA with the Mint cDNA synthesis kit, primed by a TRBC-specific oligonucleotide. All cDNA was treated with uracil-DNA glycosylase and then went through a first 18-cycle PCR with the universal primers M1SS and BC2_uni_R. As for the original processing: Normalization of each sample was performed by random selection of 1 million high-quality reads, each carrying a distinct molecular identifier. Reads with shared molecular identifiers were discarded instead of being binned into consensus sequences. CDR3 identification, clonotype clustering and error correction used MiTCR with a Q25 quality threshold and the strictest error-elimination algorithm. Lower-bound total TCR beta diversity was estimated with a nonparametric unseen species model using Euler transformation. TCRdb handled the public reads itself, with Q25 trimming in fastp and clone calling in MiXCR, and kept productive beta chains. Every distinct CDR3 protein forms one entry, paired with its most common genes and DNA. In this record, the V and J calls reflect TCRdb's handling and not the investigators' own analysis. In this sample the table shows 1.2 million to 1.5 million distinct CDR3 sequences, 45% to 70% of which occur a single time. The ten largest clonotypes hold roughly 7% of the sample.

With regard to this clonotype: What antigen it recognizes has not been identified. One base away there is no much larger clone; base qualities are not given.

The donors were some 39 Caucasian individuals from Russia, aged roughly 6 to 100 years, who were systemically healthy. Each donor gave 8 to 10 milliliters of peripheral blood, drawn into EDTA-treated Vacutainer tubes. Ficoll-Paque density-gradient centrifugation was used to isolate PBMCs, with at least 7 million per sample. Total RNA, at least 6 micrograms per sample, was extracted from PBMCs with Trizol reagent. Naive CD45RAhigh/CD27high T cell percentages were measured by flow cytometry on a PBMC aliquot from every donor. CDR1 SGHDT and CDR2 YYEEEE are derived from the germline V gene. The V and J ends are trimmed by 3 bases and 4 bases, leaving 20 bases between them. The CDR3 contains 17 residues, cysteine and phenylalanine counted. Only CDR3 DNA remains: 51 bases, in frame from the first base.

The sequence was obtained from a man aged 18 to 29 in good health. The chain is made from TRBV5-6 and TRBJ2-1; tentative D gene TRBD1, with 6 bases matching. The sample consisted of blood. The DNA sequence is as follows: TGTGCCAGCAGCTCACCCCTGCTGGGTAGGGGGTACAATGAGCAGTTCTTC. Translated, this is CASSSPLLGRGYNEQFF.